The rows below give T cell receptor beta chains drawn from one sample of a study of technical replicates of blood from several donors. Method: immunoSEQ multiplex PCR; TCRdb's copy keeps in-frame clones and lacks some. The sample records about 79,000 clones, around 92% being singletons. Source material: T cells isolated from PBMCs. All receptors derive from a human donor in good health. Some clones in this sample may be carry-over from other donors' samples. The CDR3 runs from the conserved cysteine through the conserved F or W. The D gene is left open where the match is weak. Size is omitted from some rows. Given values are once, few, many or a class for expanded clones.

size	V	D	J	DNA	CDR3
-	TRBV28	-	TRBJ2-5	TGTGCCAGCACCAAAAAAGAGACCCAGTACTTC	CASTKKETQYF
-	TRBV2	TRBD2	TRBJ2-3	TGTGCCAGAGCTAGCGGAGGAGGGACAGATACGCAGTATTTT	CARASGGGTDTQYF
-	TRBV10-3	-	TRBJ1-1	TGTGCCATCCGGGGAAGGAACACTGAAGCTTTCTTT	CAIRGRNTEAFF
-	TRBV28	TRBD2	TRBJ2-2	TGTGCCAGCAGTTTATCCCGCGGCTGGGGTAGCGGGAGTCCCACCGGGGAGCTGTTTTTT	CASSLSRGWGSGSPTGELFF
-	TRBV10-3	TRBD1	TRBJ1-2	TGTGCCATCAGTGAAGGGACAGCCGTTGGCTACACCTTC	CAISEGTAVGYTF
-	TRBV4-2	-	TRBJ2-1	TGTGCCAGCAGCCAGCAAATAGGGGGATTTGCCTACAATGAGCAGTTCTTC	CASSQQIGGFAYNEQFF
-	TRBV18	TRBD2	TRBJ2-7	TGTGCCAGCTCACCTCAACTAGCGAACTACGAGCAGTACTTC	CASSPQLANYEQYF
-	TRBV5-5	TRBD2	TRBJ2-7	TGTGCCAGCAGCTTGTTGGGACTAGGCGATTACGAGCAGTACTTC	CASSLLGLGDYEQYF
-	TRBV7-9	TRBD1	TRBJ2-5	TGTGCCAGCAGCCCTGGGACAGGCAAGGAGCGGGAAGAGACCCAGTACTTC	CASSPGTGKEREETQYF
once	TRBV5-8	-	TRBJ2-5	TGTGCCAGCAGCCTAGCGAAAGTACGGGAGACCCAGTACTTC	CASSLAKVRETQYF
-	TRBV19	TRBD1	TRBJ1-2	TGTGCCAGTAACCTACAATCAGGGGGACAGGGAAGCTACACCTTC	CASNLQSGGQGSYTF
-	TRBV5-4	-	TRBJ2-7	TGTGCCAGCAGCTTGATCCCGGGGAACGAGCAGTACTTC	CASSLIPGNEQYF
-	TRBV2	-	TRBJ2-2	TGTGCCAGCAGTGAGGACAGGAACACCGGGGAGCTGTTTTTT	CASSEDRNTGELFF
-	TRBV10-2	-	TRBJ1-5	TGCGCCAGCAGTGAACGGGGTTGGAGTGGCCAGCCCCAGCATTTT	CASSERGWSGQPQHF
-	TRBV28	-	TRBJ1-2	TGTGCCAGCAGTTTACCAGTTTTTGGCTACACCTTC	CASSLPVFGYTF
few	TRBV9	-	TRBJ2-3	TGTGCCAGCAGCGTAGACTGGGCTACAGATACGCAGTATTTT	CASSVDWATDTQYF
once	TRBV30	-	TRBJ2-5	TGTGCCTGGGTGGGTAGCCAGACCCAGTACTTC	CAWVGSQTQYF
few	TRBV19	TRBD1	TRBJ1-5	TGTGCCAGTAGTTGGACAGGCACTAATCAGCCCCAGCATTTT	CASSWTGTNQPQHF
-	TRBV9	-	TRBJ2-1	TGTGCCAGCAGCTCCAGGATTTTGAATGAGCAGTTCTTC	CASSSRILNEQFF
-	TRBV7-2	-	TRBJ1-3	TGTGCCAGCAGCTTAAAACAGGGCTCTGGAAACACCATATATTTT	CASSLKQGSGNTIYF
-	TRBV27	-	TRBJ2-1	TGTGCCAGCACCGTAGGGGATGAGCAGTTCTTC	CASTVGDEQFF
-	TRBV5-1	TRBD2	TRBJ2-7	TGCGCCAGCAGCCCCAACGGACTAGGAACCTACGAGCAGTACTTC	CASSPNGLGTYEQYF
-	TRBV7-8	TRBD2	TRBJ2-2	TGTGCCAGCAGGCCTCAAGCGGGAGTAGGTACCGGGGAGCTGTTTTTT	CASRPQAGVGTGELFF
-	TRBV29-1	TRBD1	TRBJ1-2	TGCAGCGACCGGACAGGGTGGGACTATGGCTACACCTTC	CSDRTGWDYGYTF
-	TRBV9	-	TRBJ2-4	TGTGCCAGCAGCCAAGGGAGAGAAAACATTCAGTACTTC	CASSQGRENIQYF
-	TRBV28	-	TRBJ1-1	TGTGCCAGCAGTTTATTAGAGCGAGAAGCTTTCTTT	CASSLLEREAFF
-	TRBV10-1	TRBD1	TRBJ1-5	TGCGCCAGCCCGGACAGGGGCAATCAGCCCCAGCATTTT	CASPDRGNQPQHF
-	TRBV5-1	TRBD2	TRBJ2-1	TGCGCCAGCAGCTTGGCACTAGCGCGAGTGTCCAATGAGCAGTTCTTC	CASSLALARVSNEQFF
-	TRBV27	TRBD2	TRBJ2-7	TGTGCCAGCAGTTTGGGACTAGCAGGCTACGAGCAGTACTTC	CASSLGLAGYEQYF
few	TRBV7-6	-	TRBJ1-3	TGTGCCAGCAGCTTGAGTGGGGGGGCTGGAAACACCATATATTTT	CASSLSGGAGNTIYF
once	TRBV6-1	TRBD1	TRBJ2-7	TGTGCCAGCACCCTCCGGGACAGGGGGAATGACGAGCAGTACTTC	CASTLRDRGNDEQYF
-	TRBV19	-	TRBJ1-1	TGTGCCAGTAGTATGGGGGGCACTGAAGCTTTCTTT	CASSMGGTEAFF
once	TRBV10-3	-	TRBJ2-5	TGTGCCATCAGTGACCGGGAAGAGACCCAGTACTTC	CAISDREETQYF
-	TRBV27	TRBD2	TRBJ2-1	TGTGCCAGCAGTTCAGGGACTAGCGGGAGGGCTTACAATGAGCAGTTCTTC	CASSSGTSGRAYNEQFF
-	TRBV7-9	-	TRBJ2-2	TGTGCCAGCAGCTTAGCGCGAGGGACCGGGGAGCTGTTTTTT	CASSLARGTGELFF
-	TRBV2	-	TRBJ2-7	TGTGCCAGCAGTGATACCCGACAGACCCACTACGAGCAGTACTTC	CASSDTRQTHYEQYF
-	TRBV7-2	TRBD1	TRBJ2-4	TGTGCCAGCAGCTTAGCGCCCGGGACAGAGCATGATCGGGTCCTAGCCAAAAACATTCAGTACTTC	CASSLAPGTEHDRVLAKNIQYF
once	TRBV2	TRBD1	TRBJ2-3	TGTGCCAGCAGTGAAGGGGACAGGTACACAGATACGCAGTATTTT	CASSEGDRYTDTQYF
-	TRBV13	TRBD1	TRBJ1-1	TGTGCCAGCAGCCCAAGGGCGCGACAGGGTCGCGCTGAAGCTTTCTTT	CASSPRARQGRAEAFF
-	TRBV7-8	TRBD1	TRBJ1-2	TGTGCCAGCAGCCCGGGGACAGGATATCTCTATGGCTACACCTTC	CASSPGTGYLYGYTF
-	TRBV9	TRBD2	TRBJ2-7	TGTGCCAGCAGCGGGGGGACTAGCGGGAGTAGGTACGAGCAGTACTTC	CASSGGTSGSRYEQYF
once	TRBV2	-	TRBJ2-1	TGTGCCGTAGCTCGCTCCTACAATGAGCAGTTCTTC	CAVARSYNEQFF
once	TRBV7-6	-	TRBJ2-3	TGTGCCAGCAGCTTGAGAAGCGCGTTCACAGATACGCAGTATTTT	CASSLRSAFTDTQYF
-	TRBV7-2	TRBD2	TRBJ2-7	TGTGCCAGCAGCTTTGAGACTAGCAGCCACGAGCAGTACTTC	CASSFETSSHEQYF
-	TRBV5-6	TRBD1	TRBJ2-2	TGTGCCAGCAGCCGCGGTAGGGGGCCTTACACCGGGGAGCTGTTTTTT	CASSRGRGPYTGELFF
-	TRBV7-9	-	TRBJ2-1	TGTGCCAGCAGCGGAACTAGTTCAAGCTCCTACAATGAGCAGTTCTTC	CASSGTSSSSYNEQFF
-	TRBV5-1	-	TRBJ2-2	TGCGCCAGCAGCTTGACACCACCCTCGAACACCGGGGAGCTGTTTTTT	CASSLTPPSNTGELFF
-	TRBV5-1	TRBD2	TRBJ2-2	TGCGCCAGCAGCACACTAGCGGGAGGGTCCGCGAACACCGGGGAGCTGTTTTTT	CASSTLAGGSANTGELFF
-	TRBV11-2	TRBD1	TRBJ2-5	TGTGCCAGCAGCTTCACAGGGGTCGGAGAGACCCAGTACTTC	CASSFTGVGETQYF
-	TRBV19	TRBD1	TRBJ2-6	TGTGCCAGCAACAGGGGTGGGGGGGCCAACGTCCTGACTTTC	CASNRGGGANVLTF
-	TRBV10-1	-	TRBJ2-7	TGCGCCAGCAGTGAGGGGACTGGGTACGAGCAGTACTTC	CASSEGTGYEQYF
-	TRBV7-2	-	TRBJ1-1	TGTGCCAGCAGCTTAGAACACAGGACAGAAGCTTTCTTT	CASSLEHRTEAFF
-	TRBV21-1	-	TRBJ2-1	TGTGCCAGCTTGAGACAGGGGGGTAACAATGAGCAGTTCTTC	CASLRQGGNNEQFF
-	TRBV14	-	TRBJ1-1	TGTGCCAGCAGCCAAGACGCCAGGGGAGGGCCTTTCTTT	CASSQDARGGPFF
-	TRBV11-3	-	TRBJ2-1	TGTGCCAGCAGCTTAGATCGCAATGAGCAGTTCTTC	CASSLDRNEQFF
-	TRBV6-5	-	TRBJ2-5	TGTGCCAGCAGCACTATGGGAGCAGTACAAGAGACCCAGTACTTC	CASSTMGAVQETQYF